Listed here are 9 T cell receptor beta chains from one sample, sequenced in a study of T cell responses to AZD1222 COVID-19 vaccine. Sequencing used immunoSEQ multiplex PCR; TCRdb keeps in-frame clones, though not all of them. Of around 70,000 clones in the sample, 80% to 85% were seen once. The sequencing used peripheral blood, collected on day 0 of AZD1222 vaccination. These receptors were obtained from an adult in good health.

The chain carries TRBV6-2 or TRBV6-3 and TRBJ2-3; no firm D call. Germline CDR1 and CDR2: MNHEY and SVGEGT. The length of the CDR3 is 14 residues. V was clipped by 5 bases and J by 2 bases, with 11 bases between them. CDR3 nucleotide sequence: TGTGCCAGCAGTCGAAGTCGGTACACAGATACGCAGTATTTT. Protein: CASSRSRYTDTQYF.

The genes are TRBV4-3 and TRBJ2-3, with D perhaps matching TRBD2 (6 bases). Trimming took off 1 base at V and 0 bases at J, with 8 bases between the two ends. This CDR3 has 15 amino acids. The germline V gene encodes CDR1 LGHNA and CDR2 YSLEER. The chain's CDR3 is CASSQVGGSTDTQYF. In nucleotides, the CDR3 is TGCGCCAGCAGCCAAGTGGGGGGTAGCACAGATACGCAGTATTTT.

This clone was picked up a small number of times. The CDR3 is CAIRTGANTGELFF. The CDR3 nucleotides are TGTGCCATCAGGACCGGGGCGAACACCGGGGAGCTGTTTTTT. J is TRBJ2-2 and V is TRBV10-3, with D tentatively TRBD2 (5 bases). V was cut by 6 bases and J by 0 bases, with 8 bases left in between. The CDR3 runs to 14 residues. The V gene's germline CDR1 is ENHRY and CDR2 SYGVKD.

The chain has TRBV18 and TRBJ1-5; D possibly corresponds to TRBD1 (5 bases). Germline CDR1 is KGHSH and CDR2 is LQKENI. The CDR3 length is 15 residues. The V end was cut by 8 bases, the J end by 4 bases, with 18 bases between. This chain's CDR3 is CASNPTGRRNQPQHF. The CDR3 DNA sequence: TGTGCCAGCAACCCCACGGGACGGAGGAATCAGCCCCAGCATTTT.

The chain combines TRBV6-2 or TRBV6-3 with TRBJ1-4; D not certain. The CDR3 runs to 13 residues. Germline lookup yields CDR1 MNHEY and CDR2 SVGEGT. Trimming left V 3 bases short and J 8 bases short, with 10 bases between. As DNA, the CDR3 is TGTGCCAGCAGTTATGCAGGAGCAGAAAAACTGTTTTTT. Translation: CASSYAGAEKLFF.

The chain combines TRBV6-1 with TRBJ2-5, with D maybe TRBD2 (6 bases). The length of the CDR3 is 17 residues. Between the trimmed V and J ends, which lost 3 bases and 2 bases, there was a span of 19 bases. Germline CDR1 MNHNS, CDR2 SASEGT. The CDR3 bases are TGTGCCAGCAGTGATTATTTAGTCGGGACTCAGCAAGAGACCCAGTACTTC. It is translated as CASSDYLVGTQQETQYF.

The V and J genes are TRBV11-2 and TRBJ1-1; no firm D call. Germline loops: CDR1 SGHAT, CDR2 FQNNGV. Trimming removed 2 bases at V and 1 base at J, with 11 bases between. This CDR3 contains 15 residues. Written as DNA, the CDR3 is TGTGCCAGCAGCTTACAACGGACGGCGAACACTGAAGCTTTCTTT. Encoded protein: CASSLQRTANTEAFF. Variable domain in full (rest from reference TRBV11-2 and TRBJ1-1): EAGVAQSPRYKIIEKRQSVAFWCNPISGHATLYWYQQILGQGPKLLIQFQNNGVVDDSQLPKDRFSAERLKGVDSTLKIQPAKLEDSAVYLCASSLQRTANTEAFFGQGTRLTVV.

As DNA, the CDR3 is TGTGCCAGCAGTGTTTGGGGGGGCTACACCTTC. It yields the protein CASSVWGGYTF. V and J are TRBV25-1 and TRBJ1-2; TRBD1 is a possible D gene (5 bases). The CDR3 is made up of 11 amino acids. V gave up 4 bases and J gave up 8 bases, with 8 bases separating them. Per the germline V gene, CDR1 is MGHDK and CDR2 is SYGVNS.

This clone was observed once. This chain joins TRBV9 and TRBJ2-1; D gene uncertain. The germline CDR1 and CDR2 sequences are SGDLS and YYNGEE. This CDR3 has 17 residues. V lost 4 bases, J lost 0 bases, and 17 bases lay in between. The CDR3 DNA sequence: TGTGCCAGCAGCCCCAGACGTCATCCTAACTCCTACAATGAGCAGTTCTTC. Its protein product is CASSPRRHPNSYNEQFF.